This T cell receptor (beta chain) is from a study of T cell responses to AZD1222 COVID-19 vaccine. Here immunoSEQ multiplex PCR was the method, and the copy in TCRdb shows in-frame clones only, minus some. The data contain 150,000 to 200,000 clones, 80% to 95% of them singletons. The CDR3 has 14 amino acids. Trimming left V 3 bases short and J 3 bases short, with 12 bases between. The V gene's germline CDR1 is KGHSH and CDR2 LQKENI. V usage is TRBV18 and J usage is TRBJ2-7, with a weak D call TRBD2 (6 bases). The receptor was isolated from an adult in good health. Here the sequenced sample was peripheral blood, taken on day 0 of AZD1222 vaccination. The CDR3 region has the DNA TGTGCCAGCTCACCTGGGGGGAGTTACTACGAGCAGTACTTC. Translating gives CASSPGGSYYEQYF.